This T cell receptor beta chain was sequenced for a study of blood T cells in healthy people across ages. Broader study findings: The percentage of naive T cells correlated strongly with TCR beta diversity.

The use of a sample-barcoded 5' primer and a J-beta primer mix characterized a second PCR of roughly 6 to 12 cycles. A tag from a template-switch adaptor with 12 random nucleotides marked each cDNA molecule. From the 5' RACE reads, TCRdb called clonotypes with MiXCR, one entry per CDR3 protein. The table records approximately 800,000 distinct CDR3 sequences, 25% of them present only once. This clonotype was counted between two and nine times. Its target is not known. Germline is not matched at one junction end, which may reflect a read error. CDR3 length: 17 amino acids. Germline CDR1 MNHEY, CDR2 SMNVEV (reference sequence). This sample was also put to use in a study of T cells of mothers and their children. That investigation notes: The donor cohort consisted of a few healthy Caucasian mothers and their six children. Slightly higher overlap, not significant, was seen in related mother-child pairs than in unrelated pairs.

The chain carries TRBV27 and TRBJ2-5; the D call may be TRBD1 or TRBD2 (7 bases each). This TCR was sampled from a boy younger than 18 in good health. The sample taken for sequencing was blood. The CDR3 loop reads CASSESPAGGVQETQCF. Written as DNA, the CDR3 is TGTGCCAGCAGTGAAAGCCCAGCAGGGGGGGTCCAAGAGACCCAGTGCTTC.